One sample yielded the 15 T cell receptor beta chains listed below, sequenced in a study of human versus mouse CDR3 diversity and MHC coevolution. The table came from immunoSEQ multiplex PCR; TCRdb's copy has only in-frame clones and leaves some out. Among 80,000 or so clones listed, over 85% were seen once. The sample comprised naive CD4+ T cells from blood. The subset denotes: CD45RO-negative CD62L-positive naive CD4 T cells. These receptors originate from a person between 25 and 69 years old in good health.

About this clone: Other DNA sequences from this sample encode an identical CDR3 as well. This sequence joins TRBV5-1 and TRBJ2-1; D is possibly TRBD2 (7 bases). The CDR3 spans 15 residues. Germline loops: CDR1 SGHRS, CDR2 YFSETQ. Between the trimmed V and J ends, which lost 0 bases and 3 bases, there was a span of 10 bases. The CDR3 sequence is CASSLEGGVYNEQFF. In DNA, the CDR3 is TGCGCCAGCAGCTTGGAGGGGGGGGTCTACAATGAGCAGTTCTTC.

The DNA for the CDR3 is TGTGCCAGCAGCTCGCTTACTCCCTTGAGGACAGGGGTTGAGGATGGCTACACCTTC. Translation gives CASSSLTPLRTGVEDGYTF. The gene calls are TRBV7-2 and TRBJ1-2; 9 bases line up with TRBD1. Trimming cost V 4 bases and J 6 bases; bases outside gene matches: 21. Germline V gives CDR1 SGHTA, CDR2 FQGNSA. There are 19 residues in the CDR3.

The V and J genes are TRBV5-6 and TRBJ2-1; TRBD1 might be the D (9 bases). V was trimmed by 4 bases and J by 4 bases, leaving 24 bases between them. This CDR3 is built from 18 residues. The germline CDR1 and CDR2 sequences are SGHDT and YYEEEE. CDR3 DNA: TGTGCCAGCAGCGCCGGGACAGGGACTAGACGAACGTACAATGAGCAGTTCTTC. This sequence encodes CASSAGTGTRRTYNEQFF.

In nucleotides, the CDR3 is TGTGCCAGCAGTTTGGGACTGCTAGTCGCAGATACGCAGTATTTT. Translating gives CASSLGLLVADTQYF. The V gene is TRBV6-5, the J gene TRBJ2-3; maybe TRBD2 (6 bases). V dropped 4 bases and J dropped 4 bases, with 15 bases sitting between them. The CDR3 has 15 residues. Germline V lookup: CDR1 MNHEY, CDR2 SVGAGI.

The table lists this clone with a few counts. This sequence joins TRBV30 and TRBJ2-7; a possible D gene is TRBD2 (6 bases). Germline V gene lookup returns CDR1 GTSNPN and CDR2 SVGIG (reference sequence). V gave up 0 bases and J gave up 6 bases, with 12 bases separating them. There are 13 residues in the CDR3. The CDR3 here is CAWSVSGGGEQYF. The CDR3 DNA follows: TGTGCCTGGAGTGTATCCGGGGGTGGCGAGCAGTACTTC.

In its sample, this clone was seen once. This chain links TRBV18 with TRBJ1-2, with D possibly matching TRBD1 (5 bases). The ends were cut back, 3 bases at V and 6 bases at J, with 11 bases in the middle. This CDR3 is 13 amino acids long. Germline V gene lookup returns CDR1 KGHSH and CDR2 LQKENI. The CDR3 sequence is CASSPLRGDGYTF. The CDR3 nucleotides are TGTGCCAGCTCACCCTTACGGGGGGATGGCTACACCTTC.

This clone was detected only once. The chain has TRBV5-1 and TRBJ1-2; 11 bases fit TRBD1. V shed 4 bases and J 7 bases; nucleotides not matched to a gene: 3. Germline values: CDR1 SGHRS, CDR2 YFSETQ. The CDR3 loop spans 13 amino acids. In DNA form, the CDR3 reads TGCGCCAGCAGCCCGGGACAGGGGGGTGGCTACACCTTC. Residues: CASSPGQGGGYTF.

The rearrangement uses TRBV6-1 and TRBJ1-1; D is undetermined. V shed 4 bases and J shed 1 base, with 10 bases lying between them. This CDR3 is 14 amino acids long. Per germline, CDR1 MNHNS and CDR2 SASEGT. The CDR3 DNA sequence: TGTGCCAGCAGTGCTACAGCTTCGAACACTGAAGCTTTCTTT. Translating it yields CASSATASNTEAFF.

J is TRBJ2-3 and V is TRBV6-6; no clear D. CDR1 is MNHNY, CDR2 SVGAGI, per germline (reference sequence). The V gene lost 2 bases and the J gene lost 0 bases, with 3 bases spanning the gap. The CDR3 totals 13 residues. The CDR3 spells CASSYRSTDTQYF. The CDR3 DNA is TGTGCCAGCAGTTACCGGAGCACAGATACGCAGTATTTT.

This clone was found a few times. The chain couples TRBV6-5 to TRBJ2-4; D is perhaps TRBD2 (6 bases). V was trimmed by 6 bases and J by 0 bases, leaving 9 bases between them. The V gene's germline CDR1 is MNHEY and CDR2 SVGAGI. The CDR3 runs 14 residues. The CDR3 bases are TGTGCCAGCAGAGGAGGGCTAGCCAAAAACATTCAGTACTTC. Its protein product is CASRGGLAKNIQYF.

This chain uses TRBV19 with TRBJ2-1; TRBD2 agrees at 7 bases. Germline-derived CDR1 and CDR2 are LNHDA and SQIVND (reference sequence). This CDR3 region has 15 residues. J was trimmed by 5 bases and V by 3 bases; bases with no gene match: 7. CDR3 residues: CASSMGIAGNNEQFF. CDR3 coding DNA: TGTGCCAGTAGTATGGGGATAGCGGGTAACAATGAGCAGTTCTTC.

This chain uses TRBV11-3 with TRBJ1-1; D unresolved. The CDR3 sequence is 13 residues long. Per the germline V gene, CDR1 is SGHNT and CDR2 is YENEEA. Trimming left V 5 bases short and J 5 bases short, with 12 bases between. CDR3 DNA: TGTGCCAGCAGCGTTGGAAGGAGGACTGAAGCTTTCTTT. It codes for CASSVGRRTEAFF.

This chain links TRBV16 with TRBJ2-7; D remains unclear. V dropped 2 bases and J dropped 2 bases, with 10 bases sitting between them. This CDR3 is 14 amino acids long. Germline V CDR1 and CDR2: KGHSY, FQNENV. CDR3 sequence reads: CASSQQSQTYEQYF. The CDR3 DNA reads as TGTGCCAGCAGCCAACAGTCGCAGACCTACGAGCAGTACTTC. The full variable domain, rest sourced from reference TRBV16 and TRBJ2-7, is GEEVAQTPKHLVRGEGQKAKLYCAPIKGHSYVFWYQQVLKNEFKFLISFQNENVFDETGMPKERFSAKCLPNSPCSLEIQATKLEDSAVYFCASSQQSQTYEQYFGPGTRLTVT.

The rearrangement links TRBV18 to TRBJ1-1; D remains unclear. V dropped 2 bases and J dropped 1 base, with 8 bases sitting between them. This CDR3 contains 14 residues. Germline CDR1 is KGHSH and CDR2 is LQKENI. The CDR3 sequence: CASSPRQENTEAFF. CDR3 DNA sequence: TGTGCCAGCTCACCAAGGCAGGAGAACACTGAAGCTTTCTTT.

J is TRBJ2-7 and V is TRBV7-6; unclear D gene. From germline, CDR1 is SGHVS and CDR2 FNYEAQ. This CDR3 is built from 15 residues. V lost 0 bases and J 5 bases, leaving 14 bases between the germline ends. CDR3 loop: CASSLASRIQNEQYF. The CDR3 DNA reads as TGTGCCAGCAGCTTAGCGTCGAGGATCCAGAACGAGCAGTACTTC. The complete variable domain, with remaining parts taken from reference TRBV7-6 and TRBJ2-7, reads GAGVSQSPRYKVTKRGQDVALRCDPISGHVSLYWYRQALGQGPEFLTYFNYEAQQDKSGLPNDRFSAERPEGSISTLTIQRTEQRDSAMYRCASSLASRIQNEQYFGPGTRLTVT.